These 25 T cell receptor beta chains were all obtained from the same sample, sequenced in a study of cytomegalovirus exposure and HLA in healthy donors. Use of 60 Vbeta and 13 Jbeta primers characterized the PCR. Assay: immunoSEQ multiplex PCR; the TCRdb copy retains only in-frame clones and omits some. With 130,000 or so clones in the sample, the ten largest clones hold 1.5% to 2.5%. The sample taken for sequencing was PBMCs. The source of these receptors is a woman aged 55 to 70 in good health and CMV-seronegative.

CDR3 nucleotides: TGTGCCAGCAGTTTGCAGATAGGGGACACTGAAGCTTTCTTT. Its protein is CASSLQIGDTEAFF. The chain is built from TRBV27 and TRBJ1-1; possible D gene TRBD1, 5 bases. Germline CDR1 reads MNHEY; CDR2 reads SMNVEV (reference sequence). Trimming left V 3 bases short and J 3 bases short, with 11 bases between. CDR3 length equals 14 residues.

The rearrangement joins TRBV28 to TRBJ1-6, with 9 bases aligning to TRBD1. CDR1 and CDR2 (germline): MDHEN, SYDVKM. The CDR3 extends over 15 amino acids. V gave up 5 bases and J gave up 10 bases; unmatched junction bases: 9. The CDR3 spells CASSLPGQGKSPLHF. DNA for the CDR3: TGTGCCAGCAGTCTTCCGGGACAGGGTAAATCACCCCTCCACTTT. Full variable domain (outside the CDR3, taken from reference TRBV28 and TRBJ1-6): DVKVTQSSRYLVKRTGEKVFLECVQDMDHENMFWYRQDPGLGLRLIYFSYDVKMKEKGDIPEGYSVSREKKERFSLILESASTNQTSMYLCASSLPGQGKSPLHFGNGTRLTVT.

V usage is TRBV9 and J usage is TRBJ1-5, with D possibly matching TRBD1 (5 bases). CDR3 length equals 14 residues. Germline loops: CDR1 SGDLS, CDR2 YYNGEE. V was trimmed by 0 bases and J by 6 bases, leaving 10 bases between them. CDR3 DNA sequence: TGTGCCAGCAGCGTAGAGGCAGGGCTTCAGCCCCAGCATTTT. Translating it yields CASSVEAGLQPQHF. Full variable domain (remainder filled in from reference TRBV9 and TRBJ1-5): DSGVTQTPKHLITATGQRVTLRCSPRSGDLSVYWYQQSLDQGLQFLIQYYNGEERAKGNILERFSAQQFPDLHSELNLSSLELGDSALYFCASSVEAGLQPQHFGDGTRLSIL.

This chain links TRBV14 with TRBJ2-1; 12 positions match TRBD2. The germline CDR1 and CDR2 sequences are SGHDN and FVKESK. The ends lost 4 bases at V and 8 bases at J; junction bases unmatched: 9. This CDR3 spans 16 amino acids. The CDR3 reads CASSPVPSGGAYEQFF. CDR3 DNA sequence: TGTGCCAGCAGCCCAGTACCTAGCGGGGGGGCTTATGAGCAGTTCTTC.

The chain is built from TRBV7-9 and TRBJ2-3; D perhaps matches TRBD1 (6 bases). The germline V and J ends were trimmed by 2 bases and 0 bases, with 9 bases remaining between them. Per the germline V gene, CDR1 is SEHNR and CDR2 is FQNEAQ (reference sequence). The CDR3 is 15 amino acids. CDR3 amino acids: CASSLYRASTDTQYF. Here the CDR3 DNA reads TGTGCCAGCAGCTTATACAGGGCCAGCACAGATACGCAGTATTTT.

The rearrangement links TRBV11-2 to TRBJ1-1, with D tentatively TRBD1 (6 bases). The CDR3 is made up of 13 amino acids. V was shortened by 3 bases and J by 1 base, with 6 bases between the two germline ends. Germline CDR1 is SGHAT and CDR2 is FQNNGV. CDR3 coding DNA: TGTGCCAGCAGCTTGGGACAGAACACTGAAGCTTTCTTT. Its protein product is CASSLGQNTEAFF.

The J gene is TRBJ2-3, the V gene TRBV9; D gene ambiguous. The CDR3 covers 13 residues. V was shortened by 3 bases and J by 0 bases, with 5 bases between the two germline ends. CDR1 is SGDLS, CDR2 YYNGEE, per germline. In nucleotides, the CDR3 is TGTGCCAGCAGCGAGAGCAGCACAGATACGCAGTATTTT. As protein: CASSESSTDTQYF.

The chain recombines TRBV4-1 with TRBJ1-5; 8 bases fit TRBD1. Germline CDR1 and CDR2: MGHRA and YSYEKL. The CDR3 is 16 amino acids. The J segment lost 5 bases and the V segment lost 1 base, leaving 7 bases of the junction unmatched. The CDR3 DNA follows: TGCGCCAGCAGCCAAGGGGACAGGCCCTCGTATCAGCCCCAGCATTTT. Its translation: CASSQGDRPSYQPQHF.

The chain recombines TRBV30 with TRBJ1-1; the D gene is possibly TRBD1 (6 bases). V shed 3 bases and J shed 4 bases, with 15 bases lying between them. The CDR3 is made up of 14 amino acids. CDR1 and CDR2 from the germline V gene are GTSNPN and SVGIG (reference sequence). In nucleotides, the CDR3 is TGTGCCTGGAGAGGAATAGGGGGGGGCACTGAAGCTTTCTTT. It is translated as CAWRGIGGGTEAFF.

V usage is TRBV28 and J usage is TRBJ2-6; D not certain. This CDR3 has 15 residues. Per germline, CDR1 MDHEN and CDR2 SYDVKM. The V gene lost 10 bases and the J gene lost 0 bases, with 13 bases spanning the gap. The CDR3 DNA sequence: TGTGCCACCATATCCCCCAGCTCTGGGGCCAACGTCCTGACTTTC. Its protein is CATISPSSGANVLTF. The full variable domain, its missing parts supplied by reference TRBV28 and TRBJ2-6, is DVKVTQSSRYLVKRTGEKVFLECVQDMDHENMFWYRQDPGLGLRLIYFSYDVKMKEKGDIPEGYSVSREKKERFSLILESASTNQTSMYLCATISPSSGANVLTFGAGSRLTVL.

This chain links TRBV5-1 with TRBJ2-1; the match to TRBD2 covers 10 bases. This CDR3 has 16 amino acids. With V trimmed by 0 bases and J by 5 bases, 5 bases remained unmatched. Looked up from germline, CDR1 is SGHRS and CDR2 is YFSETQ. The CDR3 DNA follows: TGCGCCAGCAGCTTGGGTGTCGGGACTAGCGACAATGAGCAGTTCTTC. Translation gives CASSLGVGTSDNEQFF.

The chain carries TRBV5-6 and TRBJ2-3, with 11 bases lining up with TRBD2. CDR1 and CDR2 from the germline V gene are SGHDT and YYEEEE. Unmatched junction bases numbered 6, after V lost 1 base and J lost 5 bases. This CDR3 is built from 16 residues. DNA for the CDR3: TGTGCCAGCAGCTTGACGACTAGCGGGGCTCTAGATACGCAGTATTTT. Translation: CASSLTTSGALDTQYF.

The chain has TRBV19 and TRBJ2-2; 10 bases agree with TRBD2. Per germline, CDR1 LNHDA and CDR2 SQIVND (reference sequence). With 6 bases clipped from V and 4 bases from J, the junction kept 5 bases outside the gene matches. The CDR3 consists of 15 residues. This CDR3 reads CASRPGTSATGELFF. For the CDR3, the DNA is TGTGCCAGTAGACCCGGGACTAGCGCCACCGGGGAGCTGTTTTTT.

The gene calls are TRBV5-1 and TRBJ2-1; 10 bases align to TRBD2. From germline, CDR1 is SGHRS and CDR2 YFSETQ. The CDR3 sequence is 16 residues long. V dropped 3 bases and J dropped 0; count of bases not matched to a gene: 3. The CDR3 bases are TGCGCCAGCAGCTGGACTAGCGGAAGCTCCTACAATGAGCAGTTCTTC. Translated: CASSWTSGSSYNEQFF.

The CDR3 reads CASSFPQTGTSEFEQYF. In DNA, the CDR3 is TGTGCCAGCAGTTTCCCACAAACCGGGACTAGCGAGTTCGAGCAGTACTTC. This sequence joins TRBV28 and TRBJ2-7, with 10 bases fitting TRBD2. The CDR3 is 17 residues long. The V and J ends lost 3 bases and 6 bases, in that order; junction bases with no gene match: 14. From germline, CDR1 is MDHEN and CDR2 SYDVKM.

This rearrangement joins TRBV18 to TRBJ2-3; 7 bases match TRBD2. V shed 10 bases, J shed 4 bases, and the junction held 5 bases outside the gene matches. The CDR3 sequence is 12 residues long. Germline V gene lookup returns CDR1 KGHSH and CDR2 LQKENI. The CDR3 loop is CATGGSADTQYF. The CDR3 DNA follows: TGTGCCACCGGGGGGTCTGCAGATACGCAGTATTTT.

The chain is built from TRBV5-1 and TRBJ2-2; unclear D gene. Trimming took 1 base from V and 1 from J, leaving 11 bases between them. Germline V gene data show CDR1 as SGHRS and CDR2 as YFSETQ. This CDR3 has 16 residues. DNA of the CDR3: TGCGCCAGCAGCTTGTTTCTGGCAGGGAACACCGGGGAGCTGTTTTTT. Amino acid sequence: CASSLFLAGNTGELFF.

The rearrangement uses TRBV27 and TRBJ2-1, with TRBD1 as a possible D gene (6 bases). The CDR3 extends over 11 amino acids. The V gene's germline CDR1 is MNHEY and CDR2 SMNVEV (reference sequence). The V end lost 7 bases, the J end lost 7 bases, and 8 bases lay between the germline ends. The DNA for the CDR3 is TGTGCCAGCAAAAGGGGGAATGAGCAGTTCTTC. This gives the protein CASKRGNEQFF.

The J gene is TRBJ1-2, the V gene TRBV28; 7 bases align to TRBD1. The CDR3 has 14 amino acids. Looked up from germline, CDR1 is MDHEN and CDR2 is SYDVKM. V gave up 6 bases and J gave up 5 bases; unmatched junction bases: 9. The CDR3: CASSQTGALYGYTF. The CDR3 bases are TGTGCCAGCAGCCAAACAGGGGCTCTTTATGGCTACACCTTC.

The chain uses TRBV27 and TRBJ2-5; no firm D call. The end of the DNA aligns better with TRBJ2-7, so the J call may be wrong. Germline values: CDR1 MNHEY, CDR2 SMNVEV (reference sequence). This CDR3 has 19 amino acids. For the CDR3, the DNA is TGTGCCAGCAGTTTAGTACCGGGTCTTGAGGACCCTAGCTCCTACGAGCAGTACTTC. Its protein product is CASSLVPGLEDPSSYEQYF.

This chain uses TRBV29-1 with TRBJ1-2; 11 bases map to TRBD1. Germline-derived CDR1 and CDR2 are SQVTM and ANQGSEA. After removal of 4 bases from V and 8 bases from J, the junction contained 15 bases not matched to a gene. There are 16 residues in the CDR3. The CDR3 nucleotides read TGCAGCGTTGGAGGAGGATTGGACAGGGGGCTTAGGGGCTACACCTTC. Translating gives CSVGGGLDRGLRGYTF.

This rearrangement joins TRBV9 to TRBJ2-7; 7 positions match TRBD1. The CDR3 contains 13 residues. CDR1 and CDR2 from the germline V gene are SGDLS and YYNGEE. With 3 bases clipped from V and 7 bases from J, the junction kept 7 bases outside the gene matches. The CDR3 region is CASSATGVGEQYF. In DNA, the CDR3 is TGTGCCAGCAGCGCCACAGGGGTGGGGGAGCAGTACTTC.

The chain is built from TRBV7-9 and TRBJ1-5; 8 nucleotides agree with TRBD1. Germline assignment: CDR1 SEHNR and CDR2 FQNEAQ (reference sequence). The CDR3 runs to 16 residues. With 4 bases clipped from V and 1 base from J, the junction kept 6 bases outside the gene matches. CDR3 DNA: TGTGCCAGCAGCTCCTCAGGGGGCGCGAGCAATCAGCCCCAGCATTTT. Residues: CASSSSGGASNQPQHF.

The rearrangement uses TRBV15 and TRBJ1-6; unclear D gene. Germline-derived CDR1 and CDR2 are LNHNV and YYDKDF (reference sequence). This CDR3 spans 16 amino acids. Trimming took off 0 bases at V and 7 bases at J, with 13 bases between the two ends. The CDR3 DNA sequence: TGTGCCACCAGCAGAGATAACGCCCTATCCAATTCACCCCTCCACTTT. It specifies CATSRDNALSNSPLHF.

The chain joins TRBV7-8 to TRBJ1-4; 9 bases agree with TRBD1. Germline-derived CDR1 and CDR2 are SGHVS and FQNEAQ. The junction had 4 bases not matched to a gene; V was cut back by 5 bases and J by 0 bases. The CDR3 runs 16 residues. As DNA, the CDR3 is TGTGCCAGCAGCCCAAGGGACAGGGCAACTAATGAAAAACTGTTTTTT. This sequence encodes CASSPRDRATNEKLFF.